This TCR beta chain was recovered during a study of T cell responses to AZD1222 COVID-19 vaccine. Study outcomes and limitations: Samples come after the peak T cell response, not at day 14. Researchers report vaccine-associated CD4 TCRs spanning spike, with dominance at 160-218 and 743-854. White British donors predominated, females outnumbered males, and clonal diversity was possibly underestimated. Of the AZD1222 recipients, only five or six were seropositive at baseline.

Profiling relied on immunoSEQ multiplex PCR, and the TCRdb table lists in-frame clones only, not all of them. Of 150,000 to 200,000 clones detected, 91% appear once; the ten largest clones hold 1% to 1.5%. The CDR3 runs to 13 residues. Trimming removed 4 bases at V and 5 bases at J, with 11 bases between. Germline values: CDR1 MDHEN, CDR2 SYDVKM. In the case of this clone: As yet, its antigen is unknown.

The gene calls are TRBV28 and TRBJ1-2; D may be TRBD1 (5 bases). The sequence was collected from an adult who received the AZD1222 COVID-19 vaccine. Sequencing used peripheral blood, obtained 28 days after the second AZD1222 dose. The CDR3 DNA reads TGTGCCAGCAGTTCCCCAGGGTTTTATGGCTACACCTTC. Its translation is CASSSPGFYGYTF.